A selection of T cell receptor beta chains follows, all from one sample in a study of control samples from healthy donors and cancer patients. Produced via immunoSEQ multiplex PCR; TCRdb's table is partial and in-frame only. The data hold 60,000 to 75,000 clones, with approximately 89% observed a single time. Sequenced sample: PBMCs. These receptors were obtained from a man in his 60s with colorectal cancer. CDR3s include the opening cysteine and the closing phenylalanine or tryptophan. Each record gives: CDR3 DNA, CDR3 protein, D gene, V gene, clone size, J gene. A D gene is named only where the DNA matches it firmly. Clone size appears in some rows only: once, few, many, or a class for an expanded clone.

TGTGCCAGCTCACCCGGACAGGGAACTATAGCTAACTATGGCTACACCTTC CASSPGQGTIANYGYTF TRBD1 TRBV18 - TRBJ1-2
TGTGCCAGCAGCCGAGACCGTTACAATGAGCAGTTCTTC CASSRDRYNEQFF - TRBV3-1/TRBV3-2 - TRBJ2-1
TGTGCCAGCTCACTCCTAGGGGGGGCGAACACCTACGAGCAGTACTTC CASSLLGGANTYEQYF - TRBV18 - TRBJ2-7
TGTGCCAGCAGCGTAGGGGGTAGCAGCCAAGAGACCCAGTACTTC CASSVGGSSQETQYF - TRBV9 once TRBJ2-5
TGTGCCACCAGCGTCGGGGGGTCCCCCCCAAACATTCAGTACTTC CATSVGGSPPNIQYF TRBD2 TRBV15 - TRBJ2-4
TGTGCCAGCGGGATAGGAAACACCATATATTTT CASGIGNTIYF - TRBV19 - TRBJ1-3
TGCGCCAGCATGGGCAAAGGCTCCTACGAGCAGTACTTC CASMGKGSYEQYF - TRBV5-1 - TRBJ2-7
TGTGCCAGCAGCTTAGACAGGGGCCTTAGCAATCAGCCCCAGCATTTT CASSLDRGLSNQPQHF TRBD1 TRBV7-8 - TRBJ1-5
TGTGCCAGCAGCCGCCATCCCCAGGGATTGAACACTGAAGCTTTCTTT CASSRHPQGLNTEAFF - TRBV14 - TRBJ1-1
TGCAGCGTTCGAGGATCTGGGGCCAACGTCCTGACTTTC CSVRGSGANVLTF - TRBV29-1 - TRBJ2-6
TGCGCCAGCAGCTTGGCTTTTGACGGTGTGGCGGGGGGGCCGAGAGAGACCCAGTACTTC CASSLAFDGVAGGPRETQYF TRBD2 TRBV5-1 - TRBJ2-5
TGTGCCAGCTCACCGTTGACTAGCGGGGGGGCCGGGTCCTACAATGAGCAGTTCTTC CASSPLTSGGAGSYNEQFF TRBD2 TRBV18 - TRBJ2-1
TGTGCCAGCAGCGAAGGGAACACTGAAGCTTTCTTT CASSEGNTEAFF - TRBV12-3/TRBV12-4 - TRBJ1-1
TGTGCCAGTTCTCCGGGACAGGGGGGCGAGCAGTACTTC CASSPGQGGEQYF TRBD1 TRBV19 - TRBJ2-7
TGTGCCAGTAGTAAGGACCGCGACTCCTACAATGAGCAGTTCTTC CASSKDRDSYNEQFF - TRBV19 - TRBJ2-1
TGTGCCAGCTCACCCATTGGGGCGAACACTGAAGCTTTCTTT CASSPIGANTEAFF - TRBV18 - TRBJ1-1
TGTGCCAGTGTTCCCACCGGGACAGGGGGCAATCAGCCCCAGCATTTT CASVPTGTGGNQPQHF TRBD1 TRBV19 - TRBJ1-5
TGCGCCAGCAGCTTGGACCAGGGGAGGAACACTGAAGCTTTCTTT CASSLDQGRNTEAFF - TRBV5-1 - TRBJ1-1
TGCGCCAGCATCGAGGGGGGGCCCTACAATGAGCAGTTCTTC CASIEGGPYNEQFF - TRBV5-1 - TRBJ2-1
TGCGCCAGCAGCCCTCAGCCGACGGGTGGGACCTACGAGCAGTACTTC CASSPQPTGGTYEQYF - TRBV5-1 - TRBJ2-7
TGTGCCAGTAGTACCCAGCGACTAGCGGGGGGCAAAAGCTCCTACAATGAGCAGTTCTTC CASSTQRLAGGKSSYNEQFF TRBD2 TRBV19 - TRBJ2-1
TGTGCCAGCATTACGGCAGGCGGAGACTATAATTCACCCCTCCACTTT CASITAGGDYNSPLHF - TRBV4-2 - TRBJ1-6
TGCGCCAGCAGCCCGGGGGGGACAGCTTCAAGACCCAATGAGCAGTTCTTC CASSPGGTASRPNEQFF - TRBV5-1 - TRBJ2-1
TGTGCCAGCAGCGCGGGACAGGGCGCCTGGGGAAATACGCAGTATTTT CASSAGQGAWGNTQYF TRBD1 TRBV11-2 - TRBJ2-3
TGTGCCAGCAGCCACCGGGGGGGAAATCAGCCCCAGCATTTT CASSHRGGNQPQHF - TRBV5-6 - TRBJ1-5
TGTGCCAGTAGTAAACAGGGGGTGGCTGGGGCCAACGTCCTGACTTTC CASSKQGVAGANVLTF TRBD1 TRBV19 once TRBJ2-6
TGTGCCAGCAGTATTCGGCGAGCCGAGGTCAATGAGCAGTTCTTC CASSIRRAEVNEQFF - TRBV6-5 - TRBJ2-1
TGTGCCAGCTCACCAACAGGGGGAAGGTACGAGCAGTACTTC CASSPTGGRYEQYF TRBD1 TRBV18 - TRBJ2-7
TGTGCCAGCAGCAGGACAGGTTCCTACGAGCAGTACTTC CASSRTGSYEQYF TRBD1 TRBV9 - TRBJ2-7
TGTGCCAGCAGCCGTATGAACACTGAAGCTTTCTTT CASSRMNTEAFF - TRBV28 - TRBJ1-1
TGTGCCAGCAGCTCCGGGACTAGCGGGGGGGCACAGTACTTC CASSSGTSGGAQYF TRBD2 TRBV6-2/TRBV6-3 - TRBJ2-7
TGTGCCAGCAGCCCAGGACACGAGATTAGGGGCTACACCTTC CASSPGHEIRGYTF - TRBV7-2 - TRBJ1-2
TGTGCCAGCAGCTTAGGGGGACAGCCCCAGCATTTT CASSLGGQPQHF - TRBV7-8 - TRBJ1-5